Included here is one T cell receptor (beta chain) sequence, with context. The antigen is not known. TCR beta libraries were made by quantitative 5'-RACE with molecular barcodes. In TCRdb, the 5' RACE reads were re-called with MiXCR into one record per CDR3 protein. Counted here are 150,000 to 250,000 distinct CDR3 sequences, 13% occurring once; the ten biggest clones make up about 15%. These data originate in a study of CD8 T cells in ankylosing spondylitis. Findings of the study overall: As reported, disease-linked clones showed significant enrichment in matched ankylosing spondylitis synovial fluid. Prior literature has documented some motif variants in synovial fluid and blood from reactive arthritis. Blood of patients with ankylosing spondylitis appeared to be characterized by a TCR beta motif of several highly homologous variants.

Germline CDR1 and CDR2: MNHEY and SMNVEV (reference sequence). The CDR3 extends over 13 amino acids. V gave up 6 bases and J gave up 0 bases, with 6 bases separating them. The rearrangement links TRBV27 to TRBJ1-3; D not resolved. This TCR came from a male donor with ankylosing spondylitis or in good health (not recorded which). Input material: blood, either unsorted or a sorted T cell fraction (not recorded which). The DNA of the CDR3 is TGTGCCAGCAGCCAAGACTCTGGAAACACCATATATTTT. It specifies CASSQDSGNTIYF.